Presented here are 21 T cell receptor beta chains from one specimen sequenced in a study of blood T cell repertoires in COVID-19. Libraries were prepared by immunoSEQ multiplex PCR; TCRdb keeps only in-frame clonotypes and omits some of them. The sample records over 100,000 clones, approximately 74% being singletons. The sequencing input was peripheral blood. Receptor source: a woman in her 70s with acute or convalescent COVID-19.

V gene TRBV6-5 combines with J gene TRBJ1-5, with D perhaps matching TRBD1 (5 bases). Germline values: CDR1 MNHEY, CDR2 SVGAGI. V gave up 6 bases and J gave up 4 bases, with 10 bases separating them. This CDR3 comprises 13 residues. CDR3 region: CASRLTENQPQHF. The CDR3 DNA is TGTGCCAGCAGGCTGACAGAGAATCAGCCCCAGCATTTT.

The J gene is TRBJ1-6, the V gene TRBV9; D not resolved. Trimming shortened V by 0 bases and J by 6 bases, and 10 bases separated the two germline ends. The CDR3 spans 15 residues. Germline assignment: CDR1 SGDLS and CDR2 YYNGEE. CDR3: CASSVAAATNSPLHF. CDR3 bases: TGTGCCAGCAGCGTAGCCGCGGCGACTAATTCACCCCTCCACTTT.

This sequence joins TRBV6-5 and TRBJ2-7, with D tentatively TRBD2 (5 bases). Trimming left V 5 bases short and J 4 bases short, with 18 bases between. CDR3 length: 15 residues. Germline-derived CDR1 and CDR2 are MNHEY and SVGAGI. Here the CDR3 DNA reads TGTGCCAGCAGTCCAATGATTAGCGAACCGTACGAGCAGTACTTC. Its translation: CASSPMISEPYEQYF.

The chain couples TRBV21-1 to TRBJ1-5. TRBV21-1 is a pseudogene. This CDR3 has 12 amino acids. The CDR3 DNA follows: TGTGCCATCGGTGGGGGGGCTCAGCCCCAGCATTTT. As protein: CAIGGGAQPQHF.

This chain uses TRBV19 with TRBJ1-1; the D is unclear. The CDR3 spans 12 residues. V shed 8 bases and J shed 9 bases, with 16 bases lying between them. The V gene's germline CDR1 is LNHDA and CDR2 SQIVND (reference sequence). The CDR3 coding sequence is TGTGCCAGTTTGGAGGTGTCGGGCAAAGCTTTCTTT. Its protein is CASLEVSGKAFF.

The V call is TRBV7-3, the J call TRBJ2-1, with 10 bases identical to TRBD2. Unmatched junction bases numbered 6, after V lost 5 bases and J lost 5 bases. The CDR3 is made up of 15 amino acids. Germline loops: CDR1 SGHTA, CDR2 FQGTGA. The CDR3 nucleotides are TGTGCCAGCAGCCCCTCGGGACTAGCGAACAATGAGCAGTTCTTC. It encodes CASSPSGLANNEQFF.

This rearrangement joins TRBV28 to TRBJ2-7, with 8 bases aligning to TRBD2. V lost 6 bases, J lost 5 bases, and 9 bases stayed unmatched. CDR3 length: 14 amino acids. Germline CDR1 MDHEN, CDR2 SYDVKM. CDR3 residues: CASRDGTRRHEQYF. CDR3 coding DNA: TGTGCCAGCAGAGATGGGACTAGAAGGCACGAGCAGTACTTC.

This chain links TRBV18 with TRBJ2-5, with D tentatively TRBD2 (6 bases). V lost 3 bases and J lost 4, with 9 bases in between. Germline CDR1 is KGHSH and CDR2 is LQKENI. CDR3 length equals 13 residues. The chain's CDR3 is CASSPRRVETQYF. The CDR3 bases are TGTGCCAGCTCACCTAGGAGGGTAGAGACCCAGTACTTC.

CDR3 amino acids: CASSQDSGRDYEQYF. As DNA, the CDR3 is TGTGCCAGCAGCCAGGACAGCGGGAGGGACTACGAGCAGTACTTC. V is TRBV3-1 (or the pseudogene TRBV3-2) and J is TRBJ2-7; 10 positions match TRBD2. Germline V gene lookup returns CDR1 LGHDT and CDR2 YNNKEL (reference sequence). The CDR3 totals 15 residues. Trimming took 3 bases from V and 3 from J; bases not matched to a gene: 5.

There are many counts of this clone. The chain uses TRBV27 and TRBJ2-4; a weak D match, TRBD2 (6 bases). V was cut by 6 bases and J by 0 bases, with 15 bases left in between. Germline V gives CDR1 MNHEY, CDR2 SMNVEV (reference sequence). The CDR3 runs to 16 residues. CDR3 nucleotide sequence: TGTGCCAGCAGCCCAATAACGGGGGTAGCCAAAAACATTCAGTACTTC. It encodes CASSPITGVAKNIQYF.

DNA of the CDR3: TGTGCCAGTAATTCCGGGACAGGGGGCGCGAACACCGGGGAGCTGTTTTTT. This translates into CASNSGTGGANTGELFF. V gene TRBV19 combines with J gene TRBJ2-2, with TRBD1 matching 12 bases. This CDR3 spans 17 amino acids. Looked up from germline, CDR1 is LNHDA and CDR2 is SQIVND (reference sequence). V lost 7 bases to trimming and J lost 0 bases; unmatched junction nucleotides: 6.

In DNA form, the CDR3 reads TGTGCCAGCGCAGGGGTAGCGGGGTCGACCGATACGCAGTATTTT. It encodes CASAGVAGSTDTQYF. The chain joins TRBV7-2 to TRBJ2-3; 8 bases map to TRBD2. After removal of 8 bases from V and 6 bases from J, the junction contained 13 bases not matched to a gene. This CDR3 has 15 residues. CDR1 and CDR2 (germline): SGHTA, FQGNSA.

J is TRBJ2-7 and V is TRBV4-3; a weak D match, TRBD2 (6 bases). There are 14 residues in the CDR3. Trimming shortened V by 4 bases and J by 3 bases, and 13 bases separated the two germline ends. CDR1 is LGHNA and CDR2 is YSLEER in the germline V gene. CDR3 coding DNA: TGCGCCAGCAGCCGATCCACCGGGAGCTACGAGCAGTACTTC. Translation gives CASSRSTGSYEQYF.

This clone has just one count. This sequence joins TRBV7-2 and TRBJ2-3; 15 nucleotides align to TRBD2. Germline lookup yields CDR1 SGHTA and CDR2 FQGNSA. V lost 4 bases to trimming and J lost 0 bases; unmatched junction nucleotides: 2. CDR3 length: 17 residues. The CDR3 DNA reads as TGTGCCAGCAGCTCCGGACTAGCGGGGGGGAGCACAGATACGCAGTATTTT. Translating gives CASSSGLAGGSTDTQYF.

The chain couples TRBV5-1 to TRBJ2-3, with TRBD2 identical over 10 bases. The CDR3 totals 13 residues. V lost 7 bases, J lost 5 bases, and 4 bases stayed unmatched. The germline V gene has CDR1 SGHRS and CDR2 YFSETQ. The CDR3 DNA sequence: TGCGCCAGCGCTGCTAGCGGGAGAGATACGCAGTATTTT. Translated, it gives CASAASGRDTQYF.

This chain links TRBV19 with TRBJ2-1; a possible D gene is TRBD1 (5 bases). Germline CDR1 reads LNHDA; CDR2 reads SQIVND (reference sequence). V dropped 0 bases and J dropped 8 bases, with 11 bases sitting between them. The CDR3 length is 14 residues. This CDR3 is CASSIDDSRDEQFF. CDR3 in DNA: TGTGCCAGTAGTATAGACGACAGTCGAGATGAGCAGTTCTTC. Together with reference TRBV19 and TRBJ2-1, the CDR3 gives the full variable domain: DGGITQSPKYLFRKEGQNVTLSCEQNLNHDAMYWYRQDPGQGLRLIYYSQIVNDFQKGDIAEGYSVSREKKESFPLTVTSAQKNPTAFYLCASSIDDSRDEQFFGPGTRLTVL.

The CDR3 reads CASSLGTANTEAFF. The CDR3, as DNA: TGCGCCAGCAGCTTGGGAACAGCGAACACTGAAGCTTTCTTT. V usage is TRBV5-1 and J usage is TRBJ1-1; D is unresolved. V lost 0 bases and J 1 base, leaving 7 bases between the germline ends. The CDR3 is 14 residues long. Germline V gene lookup returns CDR1 SGHRS and CDR2 YFSETQ.

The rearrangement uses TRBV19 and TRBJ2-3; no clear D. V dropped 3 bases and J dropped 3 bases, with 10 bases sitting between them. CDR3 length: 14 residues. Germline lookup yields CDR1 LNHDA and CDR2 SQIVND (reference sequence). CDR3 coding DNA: TGTGCCAGTAGTATGGGTCGGAGAACAGATACGCAGTATTTT. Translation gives CASSMGRRTDTQYF.

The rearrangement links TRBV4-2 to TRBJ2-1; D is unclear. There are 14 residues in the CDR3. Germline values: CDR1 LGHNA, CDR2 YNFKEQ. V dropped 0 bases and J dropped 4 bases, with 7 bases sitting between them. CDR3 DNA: TGTGCCAGCAGCCAAGACACTCTTTACAATGAGCAGTTCTTC. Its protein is CASSQDTLYNEQFF.

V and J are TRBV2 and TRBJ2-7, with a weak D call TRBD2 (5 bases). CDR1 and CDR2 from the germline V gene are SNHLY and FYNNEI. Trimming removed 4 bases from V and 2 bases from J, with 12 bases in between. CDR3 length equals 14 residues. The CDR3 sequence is CASSASGIPYEQYF. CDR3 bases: TGTGCCAGCAGTGCATCGGGGATACCCTACGAGCAGTACTTC.

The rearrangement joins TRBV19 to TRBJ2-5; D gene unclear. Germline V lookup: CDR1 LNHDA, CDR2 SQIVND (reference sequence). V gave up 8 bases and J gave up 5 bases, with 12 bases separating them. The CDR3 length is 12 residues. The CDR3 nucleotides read TGTGCCAGTGGCCGTTTGTGGGAGACCCAGTACTTC. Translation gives CASGRLWETQYF.